The source of this T cell receptor beta chain is a study of blood T cell repertoires in COVID-19. The repertoire was sequenced with immunoSEQ multiplex PCR; TCRdb's copy has only in-frame clones and lacks some. The sample has some 220,000 clones; under 90% are singletons. The specimen was peripheral blood. This TCR derives from a woman aged 55-75 years who had recovered from COVID-19.

CDR3: CASGAGENTGELFF. The CDR3 region has the DNA TGTGCTAGTGGTGCCGGGGAGAACACCGGGGAGCTGTTTTTT. The rearrangement uses TRBV12-5 and TRBJ2-2; D may be TRBD2 (5 bases). Germline loops: CDR1 LGHNT, CDR2 FRNRAP. Trimming took 5 bases from V and 1 from J, leaving 8 bases between them. This CDR3 has 14 residues.